These 3 T cell receptor beta chains were sequenced from one sample in a study of T cells in Graves' hyperthyroidism and ophthalmopathy. The TCR beta CDR3 regions underwent amplification using RNA transcripts as the source. The HTBI primer set drove a first-round RT-PCR of the TCR CDR3. TCRdb re-derived calls from the multiplex PCR reads in MiXCR, one entry per CDR3 protein. The data show 300,000 to 400,000 distinct CDR3 sequences, 13% seen once. Sequenced material: blood. Receptors originate from a woman in her late teens or twenties with Graves' hyperthyroidism.

This chain joins TRBV5-6 and TRBJ1-6; TRBD1 aligns across 8 bases. Germline V gene sequence: CDR1 SGHDT, CDR2 YYEEEE. Germline trimming cut 4 bases from V and 8 bases from J; bases unmatched to any gene: 8. This CDR3 contains 15 residues. As DNA, the CDR3 is TGTGCCAGCAGCCCCACGGACAGGGATTATTCACCCCTCCACTTT. Protein product: CASSPTDRDYSPLHF.

This clonotype was seen at least ten times. V is TRBV2 and J is TRBJ2-1; D assignment may be TRBD1 or TRBD2 (5 bases each). Germline-derived CDR1 and CDR2 are SNHLY and FYNNEI. The CDR3 spans 14 residues. The V end lost 3 bases, the J end lost 8 bases, and 14 bases lay between the germline ends. CDR3 sequence reads: CASSDVAGSDEQFF. In DNA form, the CDR3 reads TGTGCCAGCAGTGACGTGGCAGGGAGCGATGAGCAGTTCTTC.

This clonotype was counted at least ten times. The chain combines TRBV4-2 with TRBJ2-7, with D tentatively TRBD1 or TRBD2 (5 bases each). The germline gives CDR1 LGHNA, CDR2 YNFKEQ. The V end lost 3 bases, the J end lost 5 bases, and 14 bases lay between the germline ends. The CDR3 loop spans 14 amino acids. Written as DNA, the CDR3 is TGTGCCAGCAGCCAGGGGGTGTTAGCCCACGAGCAGTACTTC. Protein sequence: CASSQGVLAHEQYF.